The 20 T cell receptor beta chains presented below share a single source sample, sequenced in a study of beta chain features in type 1 diabetes. Expressed TCRB transcripts got sequenced, as all isolated RNA was reverse transcribed. Sequencing used immunoSEQ multiplex PCR; TCRdb keeps in-frame clones, though not all of them. The sample holds under 300,000 clones, 25% to 35% seen once. The sample taken for sequencing was central memory CD4+ T cells from blood. Receptor source: a man younger than 45 in good health.

The chain joins TRBV5-1 to TRBJ1-1, with D possibly TRBD1 on 6 matching bases. The length of the CDR3 is 15 residues. V lost 4 bases, J lost 1 base, and 14 bases lay in between. CDR1 is SGHRS and CDR2 is YFSETQ in the germline V gene. In nucleotides, the CDR3 is TGCGCCAGCAGCCGATGGACAGAGGAGAACACTGAAGCTTTCTTT. Protein: CASSRWTEENTEAFF.

The rearrangement uses TRBV7-9 and TRBJ1-2; possibly TRBD1 for D (5 bases). CDR1 and CDR2 (germline): SEHNR, FQNEAQ (reference sequence). CDR3 length equals 14 residues. The V gene lost 5 bases and the J gene lost 5 bases, with 15 bases spanning the gap. The CDR3 nucleotides are TGTGCCAGCAGCCTACCCGGGGCTGCTTATGGCTACACCTTC. Its protein is CASSLPGAAYGYTF. Filled out from reference TRBV7-9 and TRBJ1-2, the complete variable domain reads DTGVSQNPRHKITKRGQNVTFRCDPISEHNRLYWYRQTLGQGPEFLTYFQNEAQLEKSRLLSDRFSAERPKGSFSTLEIQRTEQGDSAMYLCASSLPGAAYGYTFGSGTRLTVV.

The chain combines TRBV10-3 with TRBJ1-1, with no clear D. There are 12 residues in the CDR3. Germline values: CDR1 ENHRY, CDR2 SYGVKD. The V end lost 2 bases, the J end lost 4 bases, and 5 bases lay between the germline ends. In DNA, the CDR3 is TGTGCCATCAGTGAGCGAGTCACTGAAGCTTTCTTT. Translated, it gives CAISERVTEAFF.

The chain has TRBV7-2 and TRBJ2-1; 11 nucleotides line up with TRBD2. This CDR3 spans 16 amino acids. V was pared by 2 bases and J by 7 bases, with 7 bases of the junction left unmatched. The germline gives CDR1 SGHTA, CDR2 FQGNSA. The CDR3 sequence is CASSLLRLAGGNEQFF. The CDR3 region has the DNA TGTGCCAGCAGCTTATTGCGGCTAGCGGGAGGTAATGAGCAGTTCTTC.

The chain joins TRBV5-1 to TRBJ2-1; D possibly corresponds to TRBD2 (6 bases). Germline CDR1 and CDR2: SGHRS and YFSETQ. The length of the CDR3 is 15 residues. V lost 0 bases, J lost 4 bases, and 11 bases lay in between. The CDR3 loop reads CASSLDAAGYNEQFF. The DNA for the CDR3 is TGCGCCAGCAGCTTGGACGCGGCGGGGTACAATGAGCAGTTCTTC.

V usage is TRBV29-1 and J usage is TRBJ2-7, with D possibly called TRBD1 or TRBD2 (5 bases each). Trimming removed 3 bases from V and 3 bases from J, with 12 bases in between. CDR1 and CDR2 (germline): SQVTM, ANQGSEA. This CDR3 is 13 amino acids long. CDR3 protein: CSVEGESIYEQYF. The CDR3 DNA is TGCAGCGTTGAGGGGGAGTCTATCTACGAGCAGTACTTC.

The chain joins TRBV9 to TRBJ2-1; no clear D gene. This CDR3 has 13 amino acids. Germline-derived CDR1 and CDR2 are SGDLS and YYNGEE. V lost 0 bases, J lost 9 bases, and 10 bases lay in between. The CDR3, as DNA: TGTGCCAGCAGCGTAGACGGGCCGGGTGAGCAGTTCTTC. Translation: CASSVDGPGEQFF. The variable domain in full, completed from reference TRBV9 and TRBJ2-1, reads DSGVTQTPKHLITATGQRVTLRCSPRSGDLSVYWYQQSLDQGLQFLIQYYNGEERAKGNILERFSAQQFPDLHSELNLSSLELGDSALYFCASSVDGPGEQFFGPGTRLTVL.

This clone occurred a few times. V usage is TRBV6-6 and J usage is TRBJ1-2, with 7 bases that match TRBD1. The CDR3 sequence is 11 residues long. Germline CDR1 reads MNHNY; CDR2 reads SVGAGI (reference sequence). V shed 6 bases, J shed 5 bases, and the junction held 0 bases outside the gene matches. CDR3 bases: TGTGCCAGCAGGGGACAGTATGGCTACACCTTC. Translating gives CASRGQYGYTF.

The chain has TRBV28 and TRBJ2-7; D is perhaps TRBD1 (6 bases). V lost 7 bases and J lost 5, with 15 bases in between. This CDR3 is built from 13 residues. The V gene's germline CDR1 is MDHEN and CDR2 SYDVKM. DNA of the CDR3: TGTGCCAGCATTAGGCAGGGGACCAACGAGCAGTACTTC. Translated, it gives CASIRQGTNEQYF.

This clone has just a few counts. The V gene is TRBV28, the J gene TRBJ2-7; the match to TRBD1 covers 10 bases. The CDR3 contains 14 residues. J was trimmed by 5 bases and V by 7 bases; bases with no gene match: 8. Germline values: CDR1 MDHEN, CDR2 SYDVKM. DNA for the CDR3: TGTGCCAGCATTAACTGGGACAGGGGCCACGAGCAGTACTTC. Its translation is CASINWDRGHEQYF.

The rearrangement uses TRBV14 and TRBJ2-7; no clear D. This CDR3 spans 13 amino acids. V was pared by 3 bases and J by 3 bases, with 9 bases between. Germline loops: CDR1 SGHDN, CDR2 FVKESK. CDR3 sequence: CASSHIPGYEQYF. Written as DNA, the CDR3 is TGTGCCAGCAGCCATATCCCGGGCTACGAGCAGTACTTC. Full variable domain (missing parts from reference TRBV14 and TRBJ2-7): EAGVTQFPSHSVIEKGQTVTLRCDPISGHDNLYWYRRVMGKEIKFLLHFVKESKQDESGMPNNRFLAERTGGTYSTLKVQPAELEDSGVYFCASSHIPGYEQYFGPGTRLTVT.

The chain carries TRBV7-6 and TRBJ2-5, with 9 nucleotides matching TRBD2. Trimming cost V 1 base and J 4 bases; bases outside gene matches: 4. Germline loops: CDR1 SGHVS, CDR2 FNYEAQ. The CDR3 contains 15 residues. CDR3 loop: CASSLEVAGVETQYF. Written as DNA, the CDR3 is TGTGCCAGCAGCTTAGAGGTAGCGGGAGTAGAGACCCAGTACTTC.

A few counts support this clone. The chain employs TRBV10-2 and TRBJ2-7; 7 bases fit TRBD2. The CDR3 spans 15 residues. CDR1 is WSHSY and CDR2 is SAAADI in the germline V gene. J lost 3 bases, V lost 2 bases, and 7 bases had no gene match. In DNA form, the CDR3 reads TGCGCCAGCAGTGAGCCACTAGCGTCACGCTACGAGCAGTACTTC. Its protein product is CASSEPLASRYEQYF.

This clone was seen a handful of times. The V call is TRBV18, the J call TRBJ2-1; 9 bases line up with TRBD2. V was pared by 1 base and J by 9 bases, with 7 bases of the junction left unmatched. The germline CDR1 and CDR2 sequences are KGHSH and LQKENI. The CDR3 extends over 15 amino acids. CDR3 protein: CASSPQDAGGVEQFF. The CDR3 region has the DNA TGTGCCAGCTCACCACAGGATGCGGGAGGGGTTGAGCAGTTCTTC.

This clone showed up just a few times. The rearrangement uses TRBV7-6 and TRBJ1-2; D remains ambiguous. The CDR3 consists of 14 residues. Per germline, CDR1 SGHVS and CDR2 FNYEAQ. The germline V and J ends were trimmed by 1 base and 5 bases, with 11 bases remaining between them. The DNA for the CDR3 is TGTGCCAGCAGCTTAGGGGGAATCGGATATGGCTACACCTTC. Amino acid sequence: CASSLGGIGYGYTF.

The chain recombines TRBV7-9 with TRBJ2-5; TRBD1 or TRBD2 may be the D gene (5 bases each). Per the germline V gene, CDR1 is SEHNR and CDR2 is FQNEAQ (reference sequence). This CDR3 contains 15 residues. V dropped 5 bases and J dropped 5 bases, with 18 bases sitting between them. Here the CDR3 reads CASSTVRGLEETQYF. CDR3 DNA sequence: TGTGCCAGCAGCACCGTGAGGGGTTTGGAGGAGACCCAGTACTTC.

There are a few counts of this clone. The rearrangement uses TRBV7-2 and TRBJ2-3; D is ambiguous. Germline V gene data show CDR1 as SGHTA and CDR2 as FQGNSA. The V end was cut by 5 bases, the J end by 2 bases, with 14 bases between. The CDR3 loop spans 15 amino acids. The CDR3 is CASSPRIPNTDTQYF. DNA of the CDR3: TGTGCCAGCAGCCCTAGGATCCCTAACACAGATACGCAGTATTTT.

This clone was counted a few times. The chain is built from TRBV27 and TRBJ2-3, with D unresolved. CDR1 is MNHEY and CDR2 is SMNVEV in the germline V gene (reference sequence). Deletions cut 3 bases from V and 1 base from J, with 8 bases between. The CDR3 loop spans 14 amino acids. CDR3: CASSFMAGTDTQYF. DNA of the CDR3: TGTGCCAGCAGTTTCATGGCAGGCACAGATACGCAGTATTTT.

This sequence joins TRBV6-5 and TRBJ1-4; 10 nucleotides match TRBD1. The CDR3 is made up of 16 amino acids. After removal of 4 bases from V and 8 bases from J, the junction contained 10 bases not matched to a gene. CDR1 and CDR2 from the germline V gene are MNHEY and SVGAGI. CDR3 DNA: TGTGCCAGCAGTTCCCTTCCGGGACAGGGGAACGAAAAACTGTTTTTT. Translation: CASSSLPGQGNEKLFF.

This sequence joins TRBV7-9 and TRBJ2-2; D is undetermined. Germline CDR1 SEHNR, CDR2 FQNEAQ (reference sequence). The V gene lost 3 bases and the J gene lost 3 bases, with 2 bases spanning the gap. This CDR3 spans 12 amino acids. CDR3: CASSFDTGELFF. For the CDR3, the DNA is TGTGCCAGCAGCTTTGACACCGGGGAGCTGTTTTTT.